The 8 T cell receptor beta chains in this list originate from one sample, sequenced in a study of blood T cell repertoires in COVID-19. The method was immunoSEQ multiplex PCR; TCRdb's version includes in-frame clones alone and lacks a portion of them. This sample has about 230,000 clones, with over 70% found just once. The sample comprised peripheral blood. These receptors were obtained from a man aged 35 to 55 with active or convalescent COVID-19.

The chain is built from TRBV18 and TRBJ2-7; D perhaps matches TRBD1 (6 bases). The CDR3 consists of 14 residues. Trimming left V 4 bases short and J 0 bases short, with 10 bases between. Looked up from germline, CDR1 is KGHSH and CDR2 is LQKENI. The CDR3 region is CASSRDTNSYEQYF. CDR3 in DNA: TGTGCCAGCTCACGGGACACCAACTCCTACGAGCAGTACTTC.

V is TRBV19 and J is TRBJ1-1, with D possibly being TRBD1 (6 bases). This CDR3 is built from 14 residues. Germline loops: CDR1 LNHDA, CDR2 SQIVND (reference sequence). The V and J ends lost 7 bases and 4 bases respectively, with 16 bases between them. CDR3 amino acids: CASTAWEGGTEAFF. The CDR3 region has the DNA TGTGCCAGTACTGCTTGGGAAGGGGGCACTGAAGCTTTCTTT. Full variable domain (rest looked up from reference TRBV19 and TRBJ1-1): DGGITQSPKYLFRKEGQNVTLSCEQNLNHDAMYWYRQDPGQGLRLIYYSQIVNDFQKGDIAEGYSVSREKKESFPLTVTSAQKNPTAFYLCASTAWEGGTEAFFGQGTRLTVV.

The chain carries TRBV12-3 or TRBV12-4 and TRBJ1-6; 8 nucleotides match TRBD1. V lost 6 bases and J lost 10; bases outside the gene matches: 5. This CDR3 is built from 13 residues. The CDR3 is CASSPRQGSPLHF. Here the CDR3 DNA reads TGTGCCAGCAGCCCCCGACAGGGGTCACCCCTCCACTTT.

The CDR3 is CASSLAAGGVLNEQFF. DNA for the CDR3: TGTGCCAGCAGCTTGGCAGCGGGGGGGGTGTTGAATGAGCAGTTCTTC. The chain links TRBV5-4 to TRBJ2-1; 10 bases fit TRBD2. With V trimmed by 0 bases and J by 7 bases, 7 bases remained unmatched. Looked up from germline, CDR1 is SGHNT and CDR2 is YYREEE (reference sequence). The length of the CDR3 is 16 residues. Looking up the rest from reference TRBV5-4 and TRBJ2-1 gives the full variable domain: ETGVTQSPTHLIKTRGQQVTLRCSSQSGHNTVSWYQQALGQGPQFIFQYYREEENGRGNFPPRFSGLQFPNYSSELNVNALELDDSALYLCASSLAAGGVLNEQFFGPGTRLTVL.

A single count supports this clone. This rearrangement joins TRBV18 to TRBJ1-2; 10 bases line up with TRBD1. The CDR3 totals 17 residues. Per germline, CDR1 KGHSH and CDR2 LQKENI. V dropped 3 bases and J dropped 4; count of bases not matched to a gene: 11. The CDR3 protein is CASSPRPGQGPTYGYTF. In DNA, the CDR3 is TGTGCCAGCTCACCCCGACCGGGACAGGGGCCGACCTATGGCTACACCTTC.

This clone was picked up one time. The J gene is TRBJ1-4, the V gene TRBV4-3, with a weak D call TRBD1 (5 bases). The CDR3 consists of 17 residues. Trimming left V 3 bases short and J 0 bases short, with 14 bases between. From germline, CDR1 is LGHNA and CDR2 YSLEER. The CDR3 is CASSQGSLGATNEKLFF. CDR3 nucleotides: TGCGCCAGCAGCCAGGGATCTTTAGGGGCAACTAATGAAAAACTGTTTTTT.

This clone occurred once. This rearrangement joins TRBV11-2 to TRBJ2-7; 11 nucleotides align to TRBD2. Germline CDR1 reads SGHAT; CDR2 reads FQNNGV. The CDR3 loop spans 17 amino acids. The V and J ends lost 5 bases and 5 bases, in that order; junction bases with no gene match: 14. CDR3 sequence reads: CASSAGTFVLAGDEQYF. Written as DNA, the CDR3 is TGTGCCAGCAGCGCCGGGACGTTCGTACTAGCGGGGGACGAGCAGTACTTC.

V is TRBV6-5 and J is TRBJ1-2, with 10 bases lining up with TRBD1. V lost 6 bases, J lost 3 bases, and 4 bases stayed unmatched. The CDR3 runs 14 residues. CDR1 and CDR2 from the germline V gene are MNHEY and SVGAGI. The CDR3 reads CASSRQGADYGYTF. DNA for the CDR3: TGTGCCAGCAGCAGACAGGGGGCGGACTATGGCTACACCTTC.